Below, 8 T cell receptor beta chains from the same sample are listed, as sequenced in a study of tumor and adjacent non-tumor tissue in lung cancer. Three rounds of nested PCR, following a modified ARM-PCR protocol, produced the TCRbeta library. Each CDR3 protein gets one entry after TCRdb re-called the multiplex PCR reads with MiXCR. The sample includes roughly 70,000 distinct CDR3 sequences, around 70% of them seen just once. This sample's RNA came from whole unsorted tissue. Distant lung tissue was collected more than 3 cm away from the tumor edge. Material: distant non-tumor lung tissue. These receptors came from a woman aged 45-65 years with non-small cell lung cancer.

As regards this clonotype: At one end the junction does not follow the germline gene, possibly because of a read error. This chain connects TRBV12-3 or TRBV12-4 to TRBJ2-2; TRBD2 agrees at 7 bases. This CDR3 is built from 14 residues. The CDR3 loop is CARSWGTNAGELFF. CDR3 coding DNA: TGTGCCAGGAGTTGGGGGACTAACGCCGGGGAGCTGTTTTTT.

Regarding this clonotype: The junction and the germline gene differ at one end; a read error may be behind it. This chain connects TRBV12-3 or TRBV12-4 to TRBJ2-7, with D unresolved. This CDR3 is 15 amino acids long. CDR3 sequence reads: CARSLGCPNVDEQYF. The CDR3 DNA sequence: TGTGCCAGGAGTTTAGGGTGCCCTAACGTCGACGAGCAGTACTTC.

The table lists this clonotype with many counts. The rearrangement links TRBV29-1 to TRBJ2-5; unclear D gene. Looked up from germline, CDR1 is SQVTM and CDR2 is ANQGSEA. There are 14 residues in the CDR3. V was shortened by 4 bases and J by 0 bases, with 12 bases between the two germline ends. Here the CDR3 DNA reads TGCAGCGTTGTTCGTAGCCAGTACCAAGAGACCCAGTACTTC. Translating gives CSVVRSQYQETQYF.

The CDR3 loop is CASSLLEGSYNSPLHF. The CDR3 DNA sequence: TGCGCCAGCAGCTTACTTGAGGGCTCCTATAATTCACCCCTCCACTTT. V is TRBV5-1 and J is TRBJ1-6; D gene unclear. Germline CDR1 SGHRS, CDR2 YFSETQ. Trimming pared 2 bases from V and 0 bases from J, leaving 9 bases between. The CDR3 runs to 16 residues.

The J gene is TRBJ2-3, the V gene TRBV12-3 or TRBV12-4, with 9 bases aligning to TRBD1. V trimming: 6 bases; J trimming: 9 bases; junction bases outside the gene matches: 10. This CDR3 comprises 14 residues. CDR3 nucleotide sequence: TGTGCCAGCAGGGAACAGGGGGCCATAGACACGCAGTATTTT. It codes for CASREQGAIDTQYF.

Points on this clonotype: One junction end does not reproduce the germline sequence, and a read error may be involved. The V and J genes are TRBV10-2 and TRBJ2-6; D may be TRBD1 (5 bases). Germline V CDR1 and CDR2: WSHSY, SAAADI. The CDR3 is 16 residues long. CDR3 sequence (DNA): TGCGCCCGCAGTGAGTCGCAGGGTGGTGGGGTCAACGTCCTGACTTTC. It is translated as CARSESQGGGVNVLTF.

A note on this clonotype: A single base separates this from a much larger clone, so it may be a read error. This sequence joins TRBV10-3 and TRBJ2-1; maybe TRBD1 (6 bases). The V gene's germline CDR1 is ENHRY and CDR2 SYGVKD. This CDR3 is 12 amino acids long. CDR3: CAIRGTSDERFF. The CDR3 nucleotides read TGTGCCATCAGGGGGACAAGCGATGAGCGGTTCTTC.

In regard to this clonotype: Just one base apart from a much larger clone, this may be a read error. The genes are TRBV5-4 and TRBJ2-7; D is uncertain. V was clipped by 9 bases and J by 1 base, with 20 bases between them. The CDR3 is made up of 15 amino acids. Germline-derived CDR1 and CDR2 are SGHNT and YYREEE (reference sequence). CDR3 protein: CANRTVDAPSYEQYF. For the CDR3, the DNA is TGTGCCAATCGAACGGTAGACGCCCCATCCTACGAGCAGTACTTC.